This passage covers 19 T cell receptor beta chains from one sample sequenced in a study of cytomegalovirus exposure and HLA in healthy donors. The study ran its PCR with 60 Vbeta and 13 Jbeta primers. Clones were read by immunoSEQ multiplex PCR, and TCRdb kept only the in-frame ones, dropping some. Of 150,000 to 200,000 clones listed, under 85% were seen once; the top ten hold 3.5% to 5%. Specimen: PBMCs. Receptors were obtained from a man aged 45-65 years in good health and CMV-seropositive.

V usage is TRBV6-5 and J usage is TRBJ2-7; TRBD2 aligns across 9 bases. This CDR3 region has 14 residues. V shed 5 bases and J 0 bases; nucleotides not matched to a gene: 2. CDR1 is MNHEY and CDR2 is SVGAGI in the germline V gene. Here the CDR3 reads CASSASGDSYEQYF. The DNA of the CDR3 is TGTGCCAGCAGTGCTAGCGGGGACTCCTACGAGCAGTACTTC.

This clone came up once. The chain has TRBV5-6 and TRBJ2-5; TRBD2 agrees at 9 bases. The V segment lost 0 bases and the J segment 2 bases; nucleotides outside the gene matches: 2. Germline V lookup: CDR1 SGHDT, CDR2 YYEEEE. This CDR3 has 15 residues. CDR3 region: CASSLALAGQETQYF. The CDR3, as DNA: TGTGCCAGCAGCTTGGCTCTAGCGGGACAAGAGACCCAGTACTTC.

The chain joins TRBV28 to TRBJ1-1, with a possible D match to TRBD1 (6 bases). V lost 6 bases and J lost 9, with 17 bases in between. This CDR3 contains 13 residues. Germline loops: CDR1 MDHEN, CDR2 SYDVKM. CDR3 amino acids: CASSQSGRDKAFF. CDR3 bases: TGTGCCAGCAGCCAATCGGGCCGGGACAAAGCTTTCTTT. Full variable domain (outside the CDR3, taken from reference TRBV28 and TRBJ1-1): DVKVTQSSRYLVKRTGEKVFLECVQDMDHENMFWYRQDPGLGLRLIYFSYDVKMKEKGDIPEGYSVSREKKERFSLILESASTNQTSMYLCASSQSGRDKAFFGQGTRLTVV.

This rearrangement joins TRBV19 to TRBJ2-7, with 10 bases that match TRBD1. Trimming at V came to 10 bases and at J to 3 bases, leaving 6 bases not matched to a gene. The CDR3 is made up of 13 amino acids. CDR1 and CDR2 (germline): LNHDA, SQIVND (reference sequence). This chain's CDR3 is CATMGQGNYEQYF. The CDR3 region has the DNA TGTGCCACCATGGGACAGGGGAACTACGAGCAGTACTTC.

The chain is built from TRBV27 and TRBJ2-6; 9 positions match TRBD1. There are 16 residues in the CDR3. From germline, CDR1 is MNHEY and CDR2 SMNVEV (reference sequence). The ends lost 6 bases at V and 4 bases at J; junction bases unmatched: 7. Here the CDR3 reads CASSPTGGTGANVLTF. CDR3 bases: TGTGCCAGCAGCCCTACAGGGGGCACGGGGGCCAACGTCCTGACTTTC.

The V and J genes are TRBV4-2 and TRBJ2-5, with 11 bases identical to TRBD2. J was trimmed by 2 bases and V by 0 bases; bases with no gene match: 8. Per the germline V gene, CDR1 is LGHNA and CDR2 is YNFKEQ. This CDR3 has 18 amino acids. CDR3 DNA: TGTGCCAGCAGCCAAGATTTGGCTAGCGGGAGGAGGCAAGAGACCCAGTACTTC. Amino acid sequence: CASSQDLASGRRQETQYF.

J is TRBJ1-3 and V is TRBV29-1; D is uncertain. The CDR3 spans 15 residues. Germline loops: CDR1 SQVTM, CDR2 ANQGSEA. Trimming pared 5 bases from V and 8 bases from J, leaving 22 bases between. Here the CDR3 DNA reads TGCAGCGTTTCTACCGGGTTTCTAGGCTTGGACACCATATATTTT. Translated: CSVSTGFLGLDTIYF.

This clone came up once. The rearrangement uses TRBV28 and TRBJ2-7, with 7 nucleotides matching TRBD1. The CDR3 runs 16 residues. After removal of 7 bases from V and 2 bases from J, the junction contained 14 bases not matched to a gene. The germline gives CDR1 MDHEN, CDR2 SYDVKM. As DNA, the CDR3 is TGTGCCAGCACCCAATTCCCGAGACAGGGAACCTACGAGCAGTACTTC. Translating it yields CASTQFPRQGTYEQYF. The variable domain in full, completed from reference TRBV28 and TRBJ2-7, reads DVKVTQSSRYLVKRTGEKVFLECVQDMDHENMFWYRQDPGLGLRLIYFSYDVKMKEKGDIPEGYSVSREKKERFSLILESASTNQTSMYLCASTQFPRQGTYEQYFGPGTRLTVT.

CDR3 nucleotide sequence: TGTGCCAGCAGCCGGCGAGCGGGAGGACCCAGGGATACGCAGTATTTT. Protein product: CASSRRAGGPRDTQYF. The chain couples TRBV5-4 to TRBJ2-3; 9 bases match TRBD2. The CDR3 has 16 amino acids. Germline assignment: CDR1 SGHNT and CDR2 YYREEE (reference sequence). V lost 4 bases to trimming and J lost 6 bases; unmatched junction nucleotides: 12.

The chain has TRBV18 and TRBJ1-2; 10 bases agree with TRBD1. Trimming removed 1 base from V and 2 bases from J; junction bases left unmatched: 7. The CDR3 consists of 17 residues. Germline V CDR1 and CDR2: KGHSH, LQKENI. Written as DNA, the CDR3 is TGTGCCAGCTCACCACGACAGGGGGCAGAAGGGAACTATGGCTACACCTTC. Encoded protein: CASSPRQGAEGNYGYTF.

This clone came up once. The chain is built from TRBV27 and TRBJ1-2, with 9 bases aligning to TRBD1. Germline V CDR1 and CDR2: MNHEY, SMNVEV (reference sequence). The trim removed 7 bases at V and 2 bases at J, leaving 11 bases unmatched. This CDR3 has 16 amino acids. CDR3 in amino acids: CASTAYPGQGNYGYTF. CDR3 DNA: TGTGCCAGCACAGCCTATCCGGGACAGGGAAACTATGGCTACACCTTC.

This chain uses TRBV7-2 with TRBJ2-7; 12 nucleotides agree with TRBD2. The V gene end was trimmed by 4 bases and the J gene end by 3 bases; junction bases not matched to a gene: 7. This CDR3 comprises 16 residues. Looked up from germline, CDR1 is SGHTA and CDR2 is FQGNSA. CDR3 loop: CASSSLAGGPFYEQYF. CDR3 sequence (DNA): TGTGCCAGCAGCTCTCTAGCGGGGGGGCCTTTCTACGAGCAGTACTTC.

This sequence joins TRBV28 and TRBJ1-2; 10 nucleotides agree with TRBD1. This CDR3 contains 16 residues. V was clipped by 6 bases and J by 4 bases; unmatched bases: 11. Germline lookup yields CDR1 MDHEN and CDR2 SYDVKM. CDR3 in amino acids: CASSLPLGTGVYGYTF. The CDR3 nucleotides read TGTGCCAGCAGCTTACCTCTCGGGACAGGGGTCTATGGCTACACCTTC.

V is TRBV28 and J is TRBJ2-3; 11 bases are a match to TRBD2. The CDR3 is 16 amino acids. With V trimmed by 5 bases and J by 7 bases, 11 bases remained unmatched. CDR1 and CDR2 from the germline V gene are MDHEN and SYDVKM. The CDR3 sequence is CASSDPTSGALNTQYF. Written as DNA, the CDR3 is TGTGCCAGCAGTGACCCGACTAGCGGGGCCTTGAATACGCAGTATTTT.

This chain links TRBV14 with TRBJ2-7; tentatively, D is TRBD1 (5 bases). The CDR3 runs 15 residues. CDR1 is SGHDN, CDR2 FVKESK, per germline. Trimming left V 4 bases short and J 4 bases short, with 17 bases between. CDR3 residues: CASSPARWGGYEQYF. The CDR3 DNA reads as TGTGCCAGCAGCCCAGCTAGATGGGGCGGATACGAGCAGTACTTC.

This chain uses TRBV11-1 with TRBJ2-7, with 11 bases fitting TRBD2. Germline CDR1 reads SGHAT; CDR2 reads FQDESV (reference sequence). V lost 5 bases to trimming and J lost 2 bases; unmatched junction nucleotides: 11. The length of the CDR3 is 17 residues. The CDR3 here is CASSPLAGALTPYEQYF. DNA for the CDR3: TGTGCCAGCAGCCCACTAGCGGGGGCCCTCACACCCTACGAGCAGTACTTC.

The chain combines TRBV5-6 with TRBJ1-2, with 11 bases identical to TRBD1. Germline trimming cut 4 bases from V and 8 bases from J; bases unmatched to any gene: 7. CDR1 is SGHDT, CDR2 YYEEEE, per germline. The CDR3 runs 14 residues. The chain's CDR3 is CASSNGQGAGGYTF. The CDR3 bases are TGTGCCAGCAGCAACGGACAGGGGGCGGGCGGCTACACCTTC.

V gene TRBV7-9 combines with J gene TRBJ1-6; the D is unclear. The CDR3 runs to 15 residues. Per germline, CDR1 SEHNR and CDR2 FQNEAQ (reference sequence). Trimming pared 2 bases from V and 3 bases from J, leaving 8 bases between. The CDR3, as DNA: TGTGCCAGCAGCTTATCGTCTAACTATAATTCACCCCTCCACTTT. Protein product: CASSLSSNYNSPLHF.

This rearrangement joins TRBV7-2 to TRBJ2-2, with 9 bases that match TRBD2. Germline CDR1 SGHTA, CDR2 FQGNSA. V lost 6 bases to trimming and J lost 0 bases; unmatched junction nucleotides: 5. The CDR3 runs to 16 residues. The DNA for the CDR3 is TGTGCCAGCAGGACGACTAGCGGAACGAACACCGGGGAGCTGTTTTTT. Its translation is CASRTTSGTNTGELFF.